This T cell receptor (beta chain) originates from a study of patients and donors after allogeneic stem cell transplantation. MiXCR, applied by TCRdb to the RT-PCR reads, yields one record per CDR3 protein. Found here are approximately 25,000 distinct CDR3 sequences, about 30% of them singletons; the top ten hold more than 45%. Trimming pared 1 base from V and 1 base from J, leaving 7 bases between. CDR1 and CDR2 (germline): SGHTA, FQGNSA. This CDR3 is built from 14 residues. This clonotype was seen a few times. The J gene is TRBJ1-2, the V gene TRBV7-2, with D unclear. This receptor was identified in a human donor who was either an allogeneic HSCT recipient or a stem cell or donor lymphocyte infusion donor (not recorded which). It is not recorded whose cells these are; they may come from a transplant donor. The sample taken for sequencing was blood, either unsorted or a sorted T cell fraction (not recorded which). CDR3 residues: CASSLDTFNYGYTF. DNA of the CDR3: TGTGCCAGCAGCTTAGACACTTTTAACTATGGCTACACCTTC.